The 14 T cell receptor beta chains reported below all come from one sample, sequenced in a study of cytomegalovirus exposure and HLA in healthy donors. The PCR had 60 Vbeta and 13 Jbeta primers. Only in-frame clones appear in the TCRdb table, and some are missing; sequencing was by immunoSEQ multiplex PCR. The sample has approximately 140,000 clones, roughly 76% seen once. Sequences were obtained from PBMCs. The source is a woman between 40 and 55 years old in good health and CMV-seronegative.

CDR3 DNA sequence: TGTGCCAGCAGCGTTTGGGAGGATACGCAGTATTTT. It yields the protein CASSVWEDTQYF. This chain links TRBV9 with TRBJ2-3; the D gene is possibly TRBD2 (5 bases). This CDR3 comprises 12 residues. Germline assignment: CDR1 SGDLS and CDR2 YYNGEE. The V end was cut by 2 bases, the J end by 6 bases, with 7 bases between.

The chain carries TRBV13 and TRBJ1-4; 10 positions agree with TRBD1. Germline assignment: CDR1 PRHDT and CDR2 FYEKMQ (reference sequence). This CDR3 region has 17 residues. V trimming: 0 bases; J trimming: 7 bases; junction bases outside the gene matches: 8. The CDR3 DNA is TGTGCCAGCAGCTTAGGCCTGAGGGACAGGGGACGTGAAAAACTGTTTTTT. Amino acid sequence: CASSLGLRDRGREKLFF.

V and J are TRBV11-1 and TRBJ1-1; 12 nucleotides line up with TRBD1. V dropped 1 base and J dropped 0; count of bases not matched to a gene: 6. The CDR3 is 18 amino acids. Per germline, CDR1 SGHAT and CDR2 FQDESV (reference sequence). The CDR3 DNA sequence: TGTGCCAGCAGCTTAGTGTTCGGGACAGGGGGCATGAACACTGAAGCTTTCTTT. This codes for CASSLVFGTGGMNTEAFF.

This rearrangement joins TRBV4-2 to TRBJ2-1; TRBD2 aligns across 7 bases. This CDR3 spans 16 amino acids. Germline-derived CDR1 and CDR2 are LGHNA and YNFKEQ. The junction had 5 bases not matched to a gene; V was cut back by 3 bases and J by 0 bases. The CDR3 DNA follows: TGTGCCAGCAGCCAGACTAGCAGAGGCTCCTACAATGAGCAGTTCTTC. Its protein product is CASSQTSRGSYNEQFF.

The chain carries TRBV7-9 and TRBJ2-3; D not certain. CDR3 size: 15 residues. Germline loops: CDR1 SEHNR, CDR2 FQNEAQ (reference sequence). V lost 1 base to trimming and J lost 3 bases, with 11 bases between them. The CDR3 DNA reads as TGTGCCAGCAGCTTAGTTTCGCTCGCGACAGATACGCAGTATTTT. This translates into CASSLVSLATDTQYF.

The chain is built from TRBV6-4 and TRBJ1-2; TRBD1 aligns across 9 bases. Per the germline V gene, CDR1 is MRHNA and CDR2 is SNTAGT. This CDR3 has 15 residues. J was trimmed by 4 bases and V by 9 bases; bases with no gene match: 12. This CDR3 is CASLNYRGLGYGYTF. DNA of the CDR3: TGTGCCAGTCTAAACTACAGGGGGCTGGGCTATGGCTACACCTTC.

This clone was counted a few times. The chain is built from TRBV4-2 and TRBJ1-1, with 11 bases fitting TRBD1. Germline V gene sequence: CDR1 LGHNA, CDR2 YNFKEQ. Trimming took 0 bases from V and 11 from J; bases not matched to a gene: 8. The CDR3 spans 15 residues. The CDR3 sequence: CASSQEPGQGAMAFF. The CDR3 bases are TGTGCCAGCAGCCAAGAACCCGGACAGGGGGCTATGGCTTTCTTT.

This chain links TRBV12-5 with TRBJ1-2, with 7 nucleotides matching TRBD1. V lost 2 bases and J lost 4; bases outside the gene matches: 16. This CDR3 has 18 amino acids. Germline V gene sequence: CDR1 LGHNT, CDR2 FRNRAP. CDR3 amino acids: CASGLPTLYPTGRYGYTF. CDR3 coding DNA: TGTGCTAGTGGTTTGCCAACCCTGTACCCGACAGGGCGCTATGGCTACACCTTC. Full variable domain (outside the CDR3, taken from reference TRBV12-5 and TRBJ1-2): DARVTQTPRHKVTEMGQEVTMRCQPILGHNTVFWYRQTMMQGLELLAYFRNRAPLDDSGMPKDRFSAEMPDATLATLKIQPSEPRDSAVYFCASGLPTLYPTGRYGYTFGSGTRLTVV.

The gene calls are TRBV5-1 and TRBJ2-1, with TRBD1 matching over 9 bases. This CDR3 comprises 15 residues. Germline V CDR1 and CDR2: SGHRS, YFSETQ. Unmatched junction bases numbered 9, after V lost 2 bases and J lost 9 bases. The CDR3 sequence: CASSLRDRDGGEQFF. DNA of the CDR3: TGCGCCAGCAGCTTAAGGGACAGGGATGGCGGTGAGCAGTTCTTC.

This clone was detected once. The chain links TRBV11-2 to TRBJ1-1; D is unclear. V dropped 3 bases and J dropped 2 bases, with 16 bases sitting between them. The CDR3 consists of 16 residues. Per germline, CDR1 SGHAT and CDR2 FQNNGV. CDR3 region: CASSFNLLGGNTEAFF. CDR3 nucleotides: TGTGCCAGCAGCTTTAATCTTCTGGGAGGAAACACTGAAGCTTTCTTT. Filled out from reference TRBV11-2 and TRBJ1-1, the complete variable domain reads EAGVAQSPRYKIIEKRQSVAFWCNPISGHATLYWYQQILGQGPKLLIQFQNNGVVDDSQLPKDRFSAERLKGVDSTLKIQPAKLEDSAVYLCASSFNLLGGNTEAFFGQGTRLTVV.

The chain joins TRBV19 to TRBJ1-2, with D perhaps TRBD1 (6 bases). Germline V gives CDR1 LNHDA, CDR2 SQIVND (reference sequence). The CDR3 runs 14 residues. Trimming pared 1 base from V and 7 bases from J, leaving 13 bases between. CDR3 protein: CASSIGGRAGGYTF. The CDR3 region has the DNA TGTGCCAGTAGTATAGGGGGGCGAGCAGGTGGCTACACCTTC.

The chain joins TRBV11-2 to TRBJ1-2, with D hard to call. The CDR3 runs 13 residues. V lost 3 bases to trimming and J lost 2 bases, with 7 bases between them. CDR1 SGHAT and CDR2 FQNNGV come from the germline V gene. The CDR3 region is CASSFGLNYGYTF. The DNA of the CDR3 is TGTGCCAGCAGCTTTGGACTGAACTATGGCTACACCTTC.

This clone appeared a few times. The CDR3 protein is CASSLGFGGGTDTQYF. CDR3 nucleotide sequence: TGTGCCAGCAGCTTGGGGTTCGGGGGGGGTACAGATACGCAGTATTTT. The chain couples TRBV5-4 to TRBJ2-3; 8 bases match TRBD2. The CDR3 length is 16 residues. V shed 0 bases, J shed 3 bases, and the junction held 6 bases outside the gene matches. Germline values: CDR1 SGHNT, CDR2 YYREEE (reference sequence).

The CDR3 bases are TGTGCCAGCAGTCCGTCGCGGGCAGGGGCTACTGAAGCTTTCTTT. Its protein product is CASSPSRAGATEAFF. The chain carries TRBV7-2 and TRBJ1-1; D is possibly TRBD1 (6 bases). Looked up from germline, CDR1 is SGHTA and CDR2 is FQGNSA. The CDR3 is 15 amino acids. V lost 6 bases to trimming and J lost 5 bases, with 19 bases between them.